This T cell receptor (beta chain) stems from a study of shared clonotypes between healthy human individuals. Overall study findings and caveats: Generation probability values for non-shared clonotypes were lower than those for clonotypes shared by all four donors.

Of note for this clone: The antigen is unknown.

Per germline, CDR1 WSHSY and CDR2 SAAADI. V was trimmed by 6 bases and J by 6 bases, leaving 15 bases between them. There are 13 residues in the CDR3. Generated by immunoSEQ multiplex PCR, the TCRdb table keeps only in-frame clones and is missing some. The repertoire has 730,000 or so clones, approximately 75% of them found once; the top ten carry 1.8%. The J gene is TRBJ2-7, the V gene TRBV10-2; a possible D gene is TRBD2 (5 bases). This receptor was taken from a woman in her twenties or thirties in good health. Sequenced: memory CD4+ T cells sorted from blood. Subset reported: CD45RA-negative fraction. CDR3 in DNA: TGCGCCAGCAGAATTATGGAGGCCTCCGAGCAGTACTTC. It yields the protein CASRIMEASEQYF.